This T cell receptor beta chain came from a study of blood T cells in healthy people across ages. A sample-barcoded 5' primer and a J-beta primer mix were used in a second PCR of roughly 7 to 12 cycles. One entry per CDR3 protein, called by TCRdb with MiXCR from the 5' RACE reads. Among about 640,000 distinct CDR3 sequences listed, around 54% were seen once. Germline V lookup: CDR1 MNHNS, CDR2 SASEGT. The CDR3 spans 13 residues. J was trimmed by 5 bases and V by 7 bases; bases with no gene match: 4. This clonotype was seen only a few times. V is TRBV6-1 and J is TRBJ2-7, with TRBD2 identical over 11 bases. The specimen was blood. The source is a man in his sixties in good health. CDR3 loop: CASNKGLADEQYF. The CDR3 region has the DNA TGTGCCAGCAACAAGGGACTAGCGGACGAGCAGTACTTC.